The rows below give T cell receptor beta chains drawn from one sample of a study of T cells in Graves' hyperthyroidism and ophthalmopathy. TCRdb analysed the multiplex PCR reads with MiXCR anew, one entry per CDR3 protein. Among under 350,000 distinct CDR3 sequences listed, over 15% were seen once. The specimen sequenced was blood. The receptor set was obtained from a woman aged 45 to 65 with Graves' hyperthyroidism. Each CDR3 is given with its conserved first and last residue. The order of the fields is clone size, J gene, D gene, V gene, CDR3 DNA, CDR3 protein. D genes are given only for firm matches. Clone size is given for some rows only: seen once, a few or many times, or a class if the clone is expanded.

NA TRBJ2-7 NA TRBV20-1 TGCAGTGCGGGAGGGGGAGCCAATGAGCAGTACTTC CSAGGGANEQYF
once TRBJ2-2 TRBD1 TRBV13 TGTGCCAGCAGCTTATACACCGGGACAGGAACCGGGGAGCTGTTTTTT CASSLYTGTGTGELFF
many TRBJ1-1 NA TRBV5-1 TGCGCCAGCAGCTTGTGGGGGACCGACACTGAAGCTTTCTTT CASSLWGTDTEAFF
many TRBJ2-7 TRBD1 TRBV27 TGCGCCAGCAGCTTGGTGACAGGGTCCTACGAGCAGTACTTC CASSLVTGSYEQYF
few TRBJ2-3 NA TRBV7-3 TGTGCCAGCAGCTTCTCCTCCGTGTCTCATACGCAGTATTTT CASSFSSVSHTQYF
few TRBJ2-4 TRBD2 TRBV2 TGTGCCAGCAGTGAAAGGTTTCTAGCGGGAGATTGGGCCAAAAACATTCAGTACTTC CASSERFLAGDWAKNIQYF
NA TRBJ2-3 TRBD2 TRBV2 TGTGCCAGCAGTGGACAGCGGACTAGCGGGCTACATACGCAGTATTTT CASSGQRTSGLHTQYF
few TRBJ1-4 TRBD1 TRBV7-8 TGTGCCAGCAGCCTTAGACAGGGAGTTAATGAAAAACTGTTTTTT CASSLRQGVNEKLFF
few TRBJ1-5 TRBD1 TRBV16 TGTGCCAGCAGCCAAGACAGGGAGGGTCAGCCCCAGCATTTT CASSQDREGQPQHF
few TRBJ2-1 TRBD2 TRBV5-8 TGTGCCAGCAGCGGGGGACTAGCGGGAGGAGATGAGCAGTTCTTC CASSGGLAGGDEQFF
many TRBJ2-7 NA TRBV27 TGTGCCAGCAGTCGATATAGCGGCCCCTCCTACGAGCAGTACTTC CASSRYSGPSYEQYF
many TRBJ2-1 NA TRBV2 TGTGCCAGCAAGCGGGTCATGGGCCCCTACAATGAGCAGTTCTTC CASKRVMGPYNEQFF
many TRBJ2-3 TRBD2 TRBV20-1 TGCAGTGCTAGGGACCCTTTAGCGGGGCGACCAGATACGCAGTATTTT CSARDPLAGRPDTQYF
few TRBJ2-2 NA TRBV28 TGTGCCAGCACCAATGAATATGTAGGCGGGGAGCTGTTTTTT CASTNEYVGGELFF
many TRBJ2-5 TRBD1 TRBV24-1 TGTGCCACCAGTGGACAGGGGGCAGAGACCCAGTACTTC CATSGQGAETQYF
NA TRBJ2-1 NA TRBV20-1 TGCAGTGCTAGAGTCCATCAGTCCTACAATGAGCAGTTCTTC CSARVHQSYNEQFF
NA TRBJ1-1 NA TRBV5-1 TGCGCCAGCAGCTTCTCGACAGCCACTGAAGCTTTCTTT CASSFSTATEAFF
many TRBJ1-5 NA TRBV7-9 TGTGCCAGCAGCTTAGGAGCGGGCTTAAGCAATCAGCCCCAGCATTTT CASSLGAGLSNQPQHF
NA TRBJ2-3 NA TRBV5-1 TGCGCCAGCAAAGGGGGTCCGCCCACAGATACGCAGTATTTT CASKGGPPTDTQYF
many TRBJ1-1 NA TRBV27 TGTGCCAGCAGTTTATCCTCGGGGCTCATGAACACTGAAGCTTTCTTT CASSLSSGLMNTEAFF
NA TRBJ1-6 NA TRBV20-1 TGCAGTGCAAAACTCCCGGGACACGAGGCCTCACCCCTCCACTTT CSAKLPGHEASPLHF
few TRBJ2-1 NA TRBV5-1 TGCGCCAGCAGCTTCTCTCGGGGGGCGAGCTCCTACAATGAGCAGTTCTTC CASSFSRGASSYNEQFF
many TRBJ2-5 NA TRBV15 TGTGCCACCAGCTCCGCCGAGACCCAGTACTTC CATSSAETQYF
NA TRBJ1-5 NA TRBV6-1 TGTGCCAGCAGTGATGGTGGAGGCAATCAGCCCCAGCATTTT CASSDGGGNQPQHF
many TRBJ2-1 NA TRBV14 TGTGCCAGCAGCCCTTGGGCCGATTACAATGAGCAGTTCTTC CASSPWADYNEQFF
NA TRBJ1-5 TRBD1 TRBV20-1 TGCAGTGCCATGGACAGGGGAGGCAATCAGCCCCAGCATTTT CSAMDRGGNQPQHF
NA TRBJ1-2 NA TRBV6-1 TGTGCCAGCAGTGAATCGTTAGCGGAAGCCTATGGCTACACCTTC CASSESLAEAYGYTF
many TRBJ2-2 NA TRBV3-1 TGTGCCAGCAGCCACCTGAGGAAGGAACAGGGTGACGCCGGGGAGCTGTTTTTT CASSHLRKEQGDAGELFF
few TRBJ1-5 NA TRBV19 TGTGCCAGTAGTATATCGCGGACTCCCCCGGTTCAGCCCCAGCATTTT CASSISRTPPVQPQHF
NA TRBJ1-1 NA TRBV20-1 TGCAGTGCATTGCTCAATGGGAAGAATGAAGCTTTCTTT CSALLNGKNEAFF
once TRBJ2-2 NA TRBV28 TGTGCCAGCAGTTTTGGGGGACCCCCCGCCGGGGAGCTGTTTTTT CASSFGGPPAGELFF
few TRBJ2-5 TRBD2 TRBV5-5 TGTGCCAGCAGCTTACTAGCGGGGGCCCAAGAGACCCAGTACTTC CASSLLAGAQETQYF
many TRBJ1-6 NA TRBV6-1 TGTGCCAGCAGTCCGGGATATAATTCACCCCTCCACTTT CASSPGYNSPLHF
many TRBJ2-3 NA TRBV6-1 TGTGCCAGCAGTTACGGAGGAGGTACAGATACGCAGTATTTT CASSYGGGTDTQYF
many TRBJ1-1 NA TRBV12-3/TRBV12-4 TGTGCCAGCAGTTGGTCAAGTGCCACTGAAGCTTTCTTT CASSWSSATEAFF
many TRBJ1-2 TRBD1 TRBV6-1 TGTGCCAGCAGTTATCAGGGGGGAACCCCAGACTCTAACTATGGCTACACCTTC CASSYQGGTPDSNYGYTF
NA TRBJ2-2 NA TRBV12-3/TRBV12-4 TGTGCCACCCCCTCCAGGCCCACCGGGGAGCTGTTTTTT CATPSRPTGELFF
NA TRBJ2-1 TRBD1 TRBV19 TGTGCCAGTAGGACCTCCGGGACAGGGGGGGGTGAGCAGTTCTTC CASRTSGTGGGEQFF
many TRBJ2-7 NA TRBV12-3/TRBV12-4 TGTGCCAGCTCCTTATACGGTAGCTCCTACGAGCAGTACTTC CASSLYGSSYEQYF
NA TRBJ2-2 NA TRBV27 TGTGCCAGCAGGAGTGGAGGAGCTACGAACACCGGGGAGCTGTTTTTT CASRSGGATNTGELFF
few TRBJ1-3 NA TRBV5-4 TGTGCCAGCAGCTTGGAGCCCGTGCCATCTGGAAACACCATATATTTT CASSLEPVPSGNTIYF
NA TRBJ2-1 TRBD1 TRBV4-1 TGCGCCAGCAGCCCCAACGACAGGGGCGCCTACAATGAGCAGTTCTTC CASSPNDRGAYNEQFF
NA TRBJ1-3 TRBD1 TRBV29-1 TGCAGCGTTGGAGGGGGGACAGGAGAAGGAAACACCATATATTTT CSVGGGTGEGNTIYF
NA TRBJ2-1 TRBD1 TRBV15 TGTGCCACCAGCAGAGATCGGGCCGGGACAGGGCTCAATGAGCAGTTCTTC CATSRDRAGTGLNEQFF
few TRBJ2-7 NA TRBV11-2 TGTGCCAGCAGCCCTCCGGGGGGCGCCTACGAGCAGTACTTC CASSPPGGAYEQYF
many TRBJ2-3 NA TRBV7-2 TGTGCCAGCAGTCCGGAATGGGTGGGCACAGATACGCAGTATTTT CASSPEWVGTDTQYF
NA TRBJ1-2 TRBD1 TRBV12-3/TRBV12-4 TGTGCCAGCAGTTCGACAGGGGACACTACTAACTATGGCTACACCTTC CASSSTGDTTNYGYTF
NA TRBJ1-5 NA TRBV20-1 TGCAGTGCTAGAGAGGGGGCAGGGCTGGTGCAGCCCCAGCATTTT CSAREGAGLVQPQHF
many TRBJ2-3 TRBD2 TRBV20-1 TGCAGTGCTAGAGTTCATCTAGCGGGAAGCACAGATACGCAGTATTTT CSARVHLAGSTDTQYF
few TRBJ2-7 TRBD2 TRBV27 TGTGCCAGCGGGACTAGCGGGAACCACGAGCAGTACTTC CASGTSGNHEQYF
few TRBJ2-3 TRBD1 TRBV2 TGTGCCAGCAGAGTGGACAGGGGTCAGGCAGATACGCAGTATTTT CASRVDRGQADTQYF
many TRBJ2-5 NA TRBV5-1 TGCGCCAGCAGAGGAGGGGGCACGATCCAAGAGACCCAGTACTTC CASRGGGTIQETQYF
NA TRBJ2-1 NA TRBV5-1 TGCGCCAGCAGCTATGAAAATGAGCAGTTCTTC CASSYENEQFF
many TRBJ1-2 NA TRBV20-1 TGCAGTGCTCATGACGACGGGTATGGCTACACCTTC CSAHDDGYGYTF